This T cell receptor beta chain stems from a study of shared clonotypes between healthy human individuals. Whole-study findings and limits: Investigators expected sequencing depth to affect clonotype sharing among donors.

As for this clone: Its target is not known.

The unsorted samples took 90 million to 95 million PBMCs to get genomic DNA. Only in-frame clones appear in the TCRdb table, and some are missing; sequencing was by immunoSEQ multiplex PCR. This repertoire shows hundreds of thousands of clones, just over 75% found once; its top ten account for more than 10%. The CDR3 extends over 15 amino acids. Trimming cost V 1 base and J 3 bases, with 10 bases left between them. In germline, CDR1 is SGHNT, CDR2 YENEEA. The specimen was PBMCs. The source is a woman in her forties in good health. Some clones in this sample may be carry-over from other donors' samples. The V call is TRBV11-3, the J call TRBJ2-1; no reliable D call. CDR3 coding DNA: TGTGCCAGCAGCTTAGCTGGCGGTATCTACAATGAGCAGTTCTTC. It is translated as CASSLAGGIYNEQFF.